This TCR beta chain was identified in a study of cytomegalovirus exposure and HLA in healthy donors. Study summary: HLA-typed donors were the source of 82 million or so unique TCRs, which an early data release held. Findings and limits, study-wide: Reportedly, diagnosis of cytomegalovirus status by the classifier showed high specificity and sensitivity. Most subjects had HLA-A and HLA-B alleles reportedly predicted accurately by TCR beta sequences.

60 Vbeta and 13 Jbeta primers were used in PCR. Profiled with immunoSEQ multiplex PCR; TCRdb holds only in-frame clones, not every one. The sample shows approximately 150,000 clones, less than 85% of them seen only once. This clone was seen more than once but under ten times. Its antigen is unidentified. Though nominally healthy at sampling, donors likely had unrecorded immune exposures. This CDR3 is built from 16 residues. V dropped 6 bases and J dropped 4; count of bases not matched to a gene: 12. Germline V gene data show CDR1 as MDHEN and CDR2 as SYDVKM. The TCR sequence derives from a man between 50 and 59 years old in good health and CMV-seropositive. Sequencing was carried out using PBMCs. This sequence joins TRBV28 and TRBJ2-1, with 7 bases lining up with TRBD2. The CDR3 DNA reads TGTGCCAGCAGCTCACTTATAGCGGGCCTTTACAATGAGCAGTTCTTC. This codes for CASSSLIAGLYNEQFF.